Here is one TCR beta chain with its context. Its antigen is undetermined. The sample originates from a study of OX40 agonist ivuxolimab in advanced cancers. Notes on the study in general: The investigators did not determine what antigen specificity the expanded peripheral T cells had. Some patients without response likewise showed low normalized clonal expansion. Doses of 0.1 to 3.0 mg/kg were accompanied by clonal expansion of CD4+ and CD8+ blood T cells by week 6.

Sequencing used immunoSEQ multiplex PCR; TCRdb keeps in-frame clones, though not all of them. The sample records about 120,000 clones, around 87% being singletons. Trimming removed 5 bases at V and 0 bases at J, with 8 bases between. This CDR3 contains 13 residues. CDR1 is SGHRS and CDR2 is YFSETQ in the germline V gene. The V call is TRBV5-1, the J call TRBJ1-2, with D maybe TRBD1 (6 bases). The sequencing here drew on CD4+ or CD8+ T cells sorted from blood, taken in a trial of the OX40 agonist ivuxolimab. The sequence derives from an adult with an advanced solid tumor such as melanoma, head and neck, liver or kidney cancer. This chain's CDR3 is CASRQGSNYGYTF. The CDR3 region has the DNA TGCGCCAGCAGACAGGGTTCTAACTATGGCTACACCTTC.